This is a list of T cell receptor beta chains from one sample in a study of CDR3 diversity in severe acne. TCRdb re-analysed the PCR reads in MiXCR, keeping a single row per CDR3 protein. The sample has more than 85,000 distinct CDR3 sequences; about half are singletons. Material for sequencing was blood. Receptors were obtained from a male donor with acne. Both conserved end residues are part of each CDR3. The D gene is left open where the match is weak. Only part of the rows carry a size: once, few, many, or a class if the clone is expanded.

TRBJ2-7,TRBV5-1,.,.,CASGSRCTMATPSVRGRFYVQYF,.
TRBJ2-3,TRBV20-1,many,.,CSAGRVTDTQYF,TGCAGTGCTGGCAGGGTAACAGATACGCAGTATTTT
TRBJ1-5,TRBV19,once,.,CASSHIGSRNQPQHF,TGTGCCAGTTCCCACATAGGGTCACGCAATCAGCCCCAGCATTTT
TRBJ1-2,TRBV15,.,TRBD1,CATSSEPGQLNYGYTF,TGTGCCACCAGCAGCGAACCGGGACAGCTAAACTATGGCTACACCTTC
TRBJ2-7,TRBV20-1,few,TRBD1,CSARDNGRGPSYEQYF,TGCAGTGCTAGAGATAATGGCAGGGGGCCTTCCTACGAGCAGTACTTC
TRBJ2-1,TRBV5-6,.,TRBD2,CAGGLAGGSSGSYNEQFF,TGTGCCGGAGGACTAGCGGGAGGAAGTTCCGGCTCCTACAATGAGCAGTTCTTC
TRBJ2-3,TRBV27,few,.,CASSSNIVDTQYF,TGTGCCAGCAGTTCCAACATAGTAGATACGCAGTATTTT
TRBJ1-1,TRBV6-1,.,.,CASSEKEGVGTEAFF,TGTGCCAGCAGTGAAAAGGAGGGAGTCGGCACTGAAGCTTTCTTT
TRBJ2-5,TRBV29-1,.,TRBD1,CSVTGGRETQYF,TGCAGCGTAACAGGGGGTCGGGAGACCCAGTACTTC
TRBJ1-5,TRBV27,.,.,CASSLGAGLDSNQPQHF,TGTGCCAGCAGTTTGGGGGCAGGGCTGGATAGCAATCAGCCCCAGCATTTT
TRBJ1-6,TRBV5-6,.,.,CASSLSGESYNSPLHF,TGTGCCAGCAGCTTAAGTGGGGAGTCCTATAATTCACCCCTCCACTTT
TRBJ2-3,TRBV7-9,medium-sized,.,CASSLEDTQYF,TGTGCCAGCAGCCTGGAAGATACGCAGTATTTT
TRBJ2-1,TRBV19,.,TRBD2,CASSIRLAGEYNEQFF,TGTGCCAGTAGTATAAGACTAGCGGGGGAATACAATGAGCAGTTCTTC
TRBJ2-6,TRBV7-9,.,.,CASSSAGTGANVLTF,TGTGCCAGCAGCTCCGCCGGGACTGGGGCCAACGTCCTGACTTTC
TRBJ2-1,TRBV4-2,once,.,CASSPVVFLRGPYNEQFF,TGTGCCAGCAGCCCAGTGGTGTTCTTGCGGGGGCCCTACAATGAGCAGTTCTTC
TRBJ2-1,TRBV6-1,many,.,CASRDGSSYNEQFF,TGTGCCAGCAGGGACGGCAGCTCCTACAATGAGCAGTTCTTC
TRBJ1-4,TRBV10-3,once,TRBD1,CASSSSGTGDFGKLFF,TGTGCCAGCAGTTCCTCCGGGACAGGGGATTTCGGTAAACTGTTTTTT
TRBJ2-1,TRBV6-1,many,.,CASSEISGGYNEQFF,TGTGCCAGCAGTGAAATCAGCGGTGGATACAATGAGCAGTTCTTC